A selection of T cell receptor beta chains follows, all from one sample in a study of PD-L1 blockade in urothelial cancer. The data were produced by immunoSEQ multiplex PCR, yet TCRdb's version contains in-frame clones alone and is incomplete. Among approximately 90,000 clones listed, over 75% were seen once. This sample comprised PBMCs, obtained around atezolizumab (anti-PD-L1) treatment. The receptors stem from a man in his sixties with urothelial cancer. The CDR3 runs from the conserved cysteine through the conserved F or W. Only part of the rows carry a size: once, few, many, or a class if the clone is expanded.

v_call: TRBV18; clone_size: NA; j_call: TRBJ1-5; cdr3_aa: CASSPDMYQPQHF
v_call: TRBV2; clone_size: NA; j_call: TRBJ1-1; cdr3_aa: CASSLTGVNTEAFF
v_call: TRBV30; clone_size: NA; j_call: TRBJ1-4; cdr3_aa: CACNKVEGTAKLFF
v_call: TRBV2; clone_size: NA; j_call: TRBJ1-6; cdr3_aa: CASSEALGRGSPLHF
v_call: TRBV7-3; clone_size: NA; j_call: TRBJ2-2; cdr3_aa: CASSLRTERGGKTGELFF
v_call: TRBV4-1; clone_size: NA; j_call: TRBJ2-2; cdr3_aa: CASSLNPTGLVTGELFF
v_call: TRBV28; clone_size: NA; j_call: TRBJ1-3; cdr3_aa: CASSLFRSGNTIYF
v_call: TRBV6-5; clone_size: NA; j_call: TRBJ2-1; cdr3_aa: CASSYLAGGGLNEQFF
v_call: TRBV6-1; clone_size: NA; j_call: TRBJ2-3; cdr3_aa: CASIFAGGSTDTQYF
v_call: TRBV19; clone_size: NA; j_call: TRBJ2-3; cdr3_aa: CASSISRDRLTDTQYF
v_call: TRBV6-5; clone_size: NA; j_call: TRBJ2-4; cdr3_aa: CASSSGQGLAKNIQYF
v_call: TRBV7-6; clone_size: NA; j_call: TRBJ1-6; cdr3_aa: CASSLETGSMDSPLHF
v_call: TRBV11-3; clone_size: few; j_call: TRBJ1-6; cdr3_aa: CASSSRYNSPLHF
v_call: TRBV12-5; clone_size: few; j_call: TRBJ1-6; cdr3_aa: CASGYQGSYNSPLHF
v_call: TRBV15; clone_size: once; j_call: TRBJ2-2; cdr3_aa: CATSRLQPANTGELFF
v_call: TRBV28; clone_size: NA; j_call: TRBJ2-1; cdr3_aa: CASRPGLAGVNEQFF
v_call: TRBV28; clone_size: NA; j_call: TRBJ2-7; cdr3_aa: CANTLPGVYEQYF
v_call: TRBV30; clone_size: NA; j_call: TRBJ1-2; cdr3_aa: CAWSPVQFGGYTF
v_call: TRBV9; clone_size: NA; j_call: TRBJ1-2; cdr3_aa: CASTTEGDVYGYTF
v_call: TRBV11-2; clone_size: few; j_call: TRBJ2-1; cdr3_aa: CASSLGASVYNEQFF
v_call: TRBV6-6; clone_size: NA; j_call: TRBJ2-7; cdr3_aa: CASSYTGSYEQYF
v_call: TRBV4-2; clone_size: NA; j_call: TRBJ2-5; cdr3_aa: CASSQLEETQYF
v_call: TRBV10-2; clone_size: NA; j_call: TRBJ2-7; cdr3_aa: CASSVTSGRANEQYF
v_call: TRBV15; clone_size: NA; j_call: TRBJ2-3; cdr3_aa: CATSRETGTDTQYF
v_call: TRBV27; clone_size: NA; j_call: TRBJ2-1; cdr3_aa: CASSLGLEVPNEQFF
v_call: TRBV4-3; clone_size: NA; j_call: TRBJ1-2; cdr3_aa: CASSLGTGHGGYTF
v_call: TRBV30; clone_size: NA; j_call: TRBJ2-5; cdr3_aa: CASKRGPLRETQYF
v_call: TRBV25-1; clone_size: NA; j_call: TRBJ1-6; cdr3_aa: CASRDNLNSPLHF
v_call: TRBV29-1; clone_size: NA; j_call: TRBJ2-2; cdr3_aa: CSAGLAGGIGELFF
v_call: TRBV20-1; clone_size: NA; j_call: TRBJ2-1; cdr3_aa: CSASKEGQFF
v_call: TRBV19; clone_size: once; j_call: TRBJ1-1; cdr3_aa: CASSTPPGQGAEAFF
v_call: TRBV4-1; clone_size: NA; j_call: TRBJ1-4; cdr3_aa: CASSLRGTIVTNEKLFF
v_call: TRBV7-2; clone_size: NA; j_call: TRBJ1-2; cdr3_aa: CASSLEGQAYSYTF
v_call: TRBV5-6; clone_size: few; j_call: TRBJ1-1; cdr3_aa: CASSFIVGTEEAFF
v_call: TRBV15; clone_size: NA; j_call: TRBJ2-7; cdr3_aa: CATSPGREYEQYF
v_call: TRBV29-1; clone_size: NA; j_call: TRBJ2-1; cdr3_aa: CSVAPGTRLYNEQFF